Given below is one T cell receptor beta chain in context. Its antigen is not known. Germline loops: CDR1 SGHRS, CDR2 YFSETQ. The CDR3 covers 15 residues. V shed 4 bases and J 0 bases; nucleotides not matched to a gene: 4. These data come from a study of cytomegalovirus exposure and HLA in healthy donors. TCRdb's copy holds only in-frame clones and misses some; the assay was immunoSEQ multiplex PCR. The sample lists about 180,000 clones, about 85% occurring once. Points from the study as a whole: The study found most TCR sequences rare, yet found some public TCRs in many donors. For cytomegalovirus status, the classifier reportedly gave diagnoses with high specificity and sensitivity.

This sequence originates from a man younger than 35 in good health and CMV-seropositive. J is TRBJ2-1 and V is TRBV5-1, with 7 bases that match TRBD2. Sequencing was performed on PBMCs. CDR3 DNA: TGCGCCAGCAGCCCGCGGGGGAGCTCCTACAATGAGCAGTTCTTC. Its translation: CASSPRGSSYNEQFF.